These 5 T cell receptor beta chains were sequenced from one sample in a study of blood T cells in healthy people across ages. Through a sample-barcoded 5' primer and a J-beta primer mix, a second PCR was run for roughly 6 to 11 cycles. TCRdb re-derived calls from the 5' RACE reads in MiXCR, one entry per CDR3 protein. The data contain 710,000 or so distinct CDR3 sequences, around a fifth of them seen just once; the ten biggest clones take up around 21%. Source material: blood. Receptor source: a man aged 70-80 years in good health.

Written as DNA, the CDR3 is TGCAGTGCATTGGGGGAGCCTCACAATGAGCAGTTCTTC. Protein: CSALGEPHNEQFF. The V gene is TRBV20-1, the J gene TRBJ2-5; D tentatively reads TRBD1 or TRBD2 (5 bases each). Matching the DNA end better, TRBJ2-1 makes the J call doubtful. CDR3 length: 13 amino acids. From germline, CDR1 is DFQATT and CDR2 SNEGSKA (reference sequence).

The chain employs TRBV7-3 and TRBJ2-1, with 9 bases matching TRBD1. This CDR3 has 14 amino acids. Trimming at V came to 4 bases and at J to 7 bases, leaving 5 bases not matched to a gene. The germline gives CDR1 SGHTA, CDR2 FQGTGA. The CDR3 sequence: CASSSGTGRNEQFF. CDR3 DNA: TGTGCCAGCAGCTCGGGGACAGGGCGGAATGAGCAGTTCTTC.

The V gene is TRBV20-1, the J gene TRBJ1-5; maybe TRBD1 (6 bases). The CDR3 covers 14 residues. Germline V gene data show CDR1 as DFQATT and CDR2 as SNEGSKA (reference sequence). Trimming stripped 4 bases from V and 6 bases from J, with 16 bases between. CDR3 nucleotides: TGCAGTGCTAAGGTTTACAGGGAAGGTCAGCCCCAGCATTTT. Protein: CSAKVYREGQPQHF.

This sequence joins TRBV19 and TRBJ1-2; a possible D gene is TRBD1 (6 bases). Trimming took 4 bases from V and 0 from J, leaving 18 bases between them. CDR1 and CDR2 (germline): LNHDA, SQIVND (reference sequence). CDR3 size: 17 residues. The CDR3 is CASSTQDRNPSNYGYTF. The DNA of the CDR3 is TGTGCCAGTAGTACTCAAGACAGGAACCCTTCTAACTATGGCTACACCTTC.

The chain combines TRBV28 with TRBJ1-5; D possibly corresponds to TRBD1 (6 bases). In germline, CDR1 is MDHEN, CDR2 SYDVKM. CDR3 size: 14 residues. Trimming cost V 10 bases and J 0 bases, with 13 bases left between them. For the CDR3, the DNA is TGTGCCATCTTTACAGGGAATAGCAATCAGCCCCAGCATTTT. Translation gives CAIFTGNSNQPQHF.